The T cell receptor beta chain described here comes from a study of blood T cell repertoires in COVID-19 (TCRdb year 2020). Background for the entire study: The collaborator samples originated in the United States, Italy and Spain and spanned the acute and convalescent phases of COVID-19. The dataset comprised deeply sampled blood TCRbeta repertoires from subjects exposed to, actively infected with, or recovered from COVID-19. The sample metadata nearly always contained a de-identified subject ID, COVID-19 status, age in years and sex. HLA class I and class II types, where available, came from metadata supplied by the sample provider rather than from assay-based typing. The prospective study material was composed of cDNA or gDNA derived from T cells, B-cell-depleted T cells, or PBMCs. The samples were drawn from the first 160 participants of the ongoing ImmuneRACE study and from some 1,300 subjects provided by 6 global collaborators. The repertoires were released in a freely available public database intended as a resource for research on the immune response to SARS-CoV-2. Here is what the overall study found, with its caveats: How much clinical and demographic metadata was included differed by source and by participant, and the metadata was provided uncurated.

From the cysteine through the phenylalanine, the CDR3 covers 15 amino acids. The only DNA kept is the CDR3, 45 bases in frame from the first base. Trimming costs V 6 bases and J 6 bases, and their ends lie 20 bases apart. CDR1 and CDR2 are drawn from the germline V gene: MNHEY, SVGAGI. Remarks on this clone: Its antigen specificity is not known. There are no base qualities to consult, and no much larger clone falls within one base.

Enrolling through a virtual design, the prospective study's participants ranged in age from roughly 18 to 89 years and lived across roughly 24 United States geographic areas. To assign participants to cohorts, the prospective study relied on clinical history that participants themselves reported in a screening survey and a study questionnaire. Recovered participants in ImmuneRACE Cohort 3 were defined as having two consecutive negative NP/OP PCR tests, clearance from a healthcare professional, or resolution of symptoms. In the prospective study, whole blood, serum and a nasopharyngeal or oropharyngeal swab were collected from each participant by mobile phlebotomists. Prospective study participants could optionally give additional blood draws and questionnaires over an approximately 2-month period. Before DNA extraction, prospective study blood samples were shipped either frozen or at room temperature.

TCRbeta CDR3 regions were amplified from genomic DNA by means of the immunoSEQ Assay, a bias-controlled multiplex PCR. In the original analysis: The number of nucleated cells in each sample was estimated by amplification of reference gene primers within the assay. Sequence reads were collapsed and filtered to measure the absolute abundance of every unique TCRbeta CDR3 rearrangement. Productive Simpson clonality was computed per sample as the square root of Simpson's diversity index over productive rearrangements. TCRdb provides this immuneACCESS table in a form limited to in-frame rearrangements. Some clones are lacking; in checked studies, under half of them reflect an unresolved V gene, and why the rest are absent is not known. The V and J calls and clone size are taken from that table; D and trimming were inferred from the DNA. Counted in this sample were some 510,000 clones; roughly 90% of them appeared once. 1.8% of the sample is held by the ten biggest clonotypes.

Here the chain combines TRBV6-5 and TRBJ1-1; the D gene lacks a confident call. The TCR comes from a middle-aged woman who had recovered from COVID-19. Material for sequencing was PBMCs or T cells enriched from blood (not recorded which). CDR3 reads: CASSSTASQRAEAFF. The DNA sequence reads TGTGCCAGCAGCTCGACGGCTAGCCAGAGGGCTGAAGCTTTCTTT.